This TCR beta chain was identified in a study of regulatory T cells in long-lasting Graves disease (dated by TCRdb to 2020 to 2022). Regarding the research as a whole: Patients with newly diagnosed Graves' disease had been on antithyroid drugs for under 3 months. Persistent Graves' disease patients were compared with newly diagnosed Graves' disease patients by peripheral blood TCR sequencing and RNA sequencing. The study was registered as a clinical trial and conducted in China. A total of about 35 samples underwent TCR sequencing: around 13 from persistent and about 20 from newly diagnosed Graves' disease patients.

In regard to this clonotype: Its antigen is currently not known. One end of the junction varies from germline; a read error may be responsible.

What the work shows at the level of the full study, not this receptor alone: Sequencing and analysis were restricted to the TCR beta chain. Because the primary lesion, thyroid tissue, could not be accessed, the study looked at peripheral blood alone. Compared with newly diagnosed patients, persistent Graves' disease patients had lower TCR Shannon entropy and fewer highly expanded clones, which suggests clonal expansion. Persistent disease showed preferential use of TRBV28, TRBJ1-2 and TRBJ2-5, whereas newly diagnosed disease favored TRBV20-1 and TRBJ2-1. The authors noted that the small sample size was a limitation that may lower accuracy. Patients with persistent disease shared more public clonotypes (around 2,700) than newly diagnosed patients did (nearly 1,000).

The label giving this sample's time point can be read as: newly diagnosed GD, antithyroid drugs for less than 3 months. RNA was extracted from PBMCs in TRIzol for both TCR sequencing and RNA sequencing. The diagnosis of Graves' disease was made according to American Thyroid Association guidelines. Patients were recruited from an endocrinology department in Xi'an, China. From each patient, approximately 9 milliliters of peripheral blood was collected into an EDTA anticoagulant tube. Ficoll Paque Plus density gradient separation was used to isolate PBMCs, and no further T cell sorting was performed. An Agilent 2100 Bioanalyzer and agarose gel were used to check RNA quality, and a NanoDrop 2000 was used to measure RNA concentration. The library was obtained by multiplex PCR. The sequencer was an Illumina HiSeq 4000. iRepertoire HTBI primers and Arm-PCR amplification of CDR3 regions were used to construct TCR beta libraries. Before sequencing, the PCR products went through gel purification. Per the original workflow: Gene usage analysis of CDR3 amino acid clonotypes relied on the roughly 58 TRBV and 14 TRBJ segments identified across samples. COPE and FqMerger were used to merge the filtered high-quality paired reads into contigs. BLAST was used to align contigs to IMGT TRBV, TRBD and TRBJ reference genes, and CDR3 was defined according to IMGT. Clonotypes above 0.1% frequency were classified as highly expanded clones. Repertoire diversity was measured by Shannon entropy, and V-J evenness by the Gini coefficient. A clonotype found in more than one individual was treated as public. TCRdb reprocessing: public reads trimmed at Q25 with fastp, clones called with MiXCR, in-frame beta chains kept. Rows with a matching CDR3 protein are joined into one entry that keeps the most common DNA and genes. The V and J calls reflect TCRdb's pipeline rather than the authors' work. The table for this sample lists roughly 500,000 distinct CDR3 sequences; about 13% of them were counted only once. Roughly a tenth of the sample is taken by the ten largest.

The germline V gene (reference sequence) yields SGHKS for CDR1 and YYEKEE for CDR2. Spanning cysteine to phenylalanine, the CDR3 consists of 15 amino acids. The retained sequence is limited to the CDR3, 45 bases, with the frame set at the first base. The same specimen was also included in a second study, on T cells in Graves' hyperthyroidism and ophthalmopathy. The second publication reports: A patient counted as having stable Graves' hyperthyroidism if no progression to ophthalmopathy occurred over 18 months of follow-up. Hyperthyroidism patients were newly diagnosed, with disease duration under 2 months, and aged 18 to 65 years. Exclusion was applied to patients with uncontrolled infections, other autoimmune diseases, pregnancy or lactation. Diagnoses were established on the basis of clinical symptoms, serum thyroxine and TRAb, thyroid ultrasound, and orbital computed tomography. The TCR CDR3 was subjected to a first round of RT-PCR using the HTBI primer set and the Qiagen OneStep RT-PCR kit. Most expanded thyroid clonotypes (frequency above 0.001) were also detected in blood, a finding suggesting that blood repertoires may reflect thyroid immune responses. In cross-validation, a model built on a 13 V-J signature told ophthalmopathy apart from stable hyperthyroidism with approximately 90% sensitivity and roughly 81% specificity, and in testing the same model reached 80%/75%. In validation, the model predicted progression to ophthalmopathy with 65% to 71% sensitivity and roughly 72% specificity, a median of around 6.6 months before onset. To identify TCR V-J signatures that set the groups apart, the researchers used a discovery cohort of 100 patients, made up of some 41 with Graves' ophthalmopathy and some 58 with stable Graves' hyperthyroidism. Prospective prediction of ophthalmopathy was tested in an independent validation cohort of some 19 hyperthyroidism patients and roughly 16 patients who later progressed to ophthalmopathy. The 100 discovery patients were randomly split 7:3 into training and test sets. Thyroid tissue and blood T-cell repertoires from about six Graves' hyperthyroidism patients were also compared in the study. Following sampling, methimazole starting at 30 mg daily was given to hyperthyroidism patients, and high-dose intravenous methylprednisolone was given to ophthalmopathy patients. A second multiplex PCR round built the libraries, followed by size selection and purification. Paired-end sequencing of the libraries was performed with 100 bp reads on an Illumina HiSeq2000. SOAPnuke was used to process the raw data, throwing out any read that contained adapters or uncalled bases, had a mean Phred below 15, or lacked an exact constant-primer or identifier match. COPE v1.2.5 was used to merge high-quality paired reads, and clonotypes were defined as unique nucleotide sequences. Clonotypes were aligned to IMGT TRBV, TRBD and TRBJ reference segments using MiTCR v1.1. The analysis included only V-J combinations with a frequency above 0.0001, which together covered approximately 99% of the repertoires. A TCS score was defined as the ratio between F50 (clonal expansion) and ExV (chaos), using BLOSUM62-based TCRdist between CDR3 peptides within each V-J. Welch's t-statistics and random forest reduced 500 to 650 V-J features to 10 to 15, which were used in a naive Bayes classifier (R e1071). No statistical method was used to fix the sample size in advance, and group allocation was not hidden from the investigators. The paper describes TCR Vbeta CDR3 sequencing of 120 to 150 peripheral blood samples, made up of some 42 ophthalmopathy patients, around 78 hyperthyroidism patients and 17 progressor patients.

This sequence was found in a young man with Graves disease. Donor details come from another sample of the same person, matched by shared clones. Sequenced here: peripheral blood mononuclear cells (PBMCs), sampled at new diagnosis, from a patient treated with antithyroid drugs. This sequence uses TRBV5-5 and TRBJ2-1, and TRBD2 matches 7 of the central bases. The CDR3 has the sequence CASNLDLAEYNEQFF. The DNA sequence reads TGTGCCAGCAACTTGGATCTAGCGGAGTACAATGAGCAGTTCTTC.